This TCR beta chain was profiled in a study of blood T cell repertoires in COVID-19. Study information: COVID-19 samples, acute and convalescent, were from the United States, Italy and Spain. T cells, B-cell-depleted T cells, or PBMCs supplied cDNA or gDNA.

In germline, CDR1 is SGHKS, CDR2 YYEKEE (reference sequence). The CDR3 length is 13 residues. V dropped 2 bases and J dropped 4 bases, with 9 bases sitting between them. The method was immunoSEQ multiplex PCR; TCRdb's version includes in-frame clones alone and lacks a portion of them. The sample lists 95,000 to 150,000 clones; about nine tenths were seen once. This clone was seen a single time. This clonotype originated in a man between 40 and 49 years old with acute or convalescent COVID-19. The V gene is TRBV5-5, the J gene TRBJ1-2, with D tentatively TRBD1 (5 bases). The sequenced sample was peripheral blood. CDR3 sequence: CASSFFGGYGYTF. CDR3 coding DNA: TGTGCCAGCAGCTTTTTCGGGGGCTATGGCTACACCTTC.